The TCR beta chain under discussion was sequenced for a study of cytomegalovirus exposure and HLA in healthy donors. CDR1 is MNHEY, CDR2 SVGAGI, per germline. The length of the CDR3 is 13 residues. Trimming pared 4 bases from V and 6 bases from J, leaving 12 bases between. The PCR ran on 60 Vbeta and 13 Jbeta primers. Some clones are missing from TCRdb's copy, which holds only in-frame ones; the method was immunoSEQ multiplex PCR. The sample has 110,000 or so clones, around 86% seen once. Sequenced sample: PBMCs. The chain recombines TRBV6-5 with TRBJ1-1, with a weak D call TRBD1 (5 bases). The clonotype comes from a woman between 35 and 50 years old in good health and CMV-seronegative. CDR3 bases: TGTGCCAGCAGTTGGGGCCGAGCTGCTGAAGCTTTCTTT. Translation: CASSWGRAAEAFF.